This T cell receptor (beta chain) was identified during a study of shared clonotypes between healthy human individuals. Overall study results and limits: What naive subsets generally showed was a larger estimated richness than memory subsets showed.

This CDR3 spans 16 amino acids. Germline V gene sequence: CDR1 MGHRA, CDR2 YSYEKL. The junction had 7 bases not matched to a gene; V was cut back by 0 bases and J by 3 bases. Naive CD8 cells comprised CD45RO-negative, CCR7-positively selected cells, excluding terminally differentiated effector memory CD45RA+ cells. Recent vaccinations or acute infections were absent in the healthy HIV-negative adult donors. Method: immunoSEQ multiplex PCR; TCRdb's copy keeps in-frame clones and lacks some. The sample contains some 1,900,000 clones, about 95% of which appear only once. A remark on this clone: The antigen is unknown.

The TCR sequence derives from a man aged 18 to 35 in good health. This rearrangement joins TRBV4-1 to TRBJ2-7, with 8 bases aligning to TRBD1. The sample comprised naive CD8+ T cells sorted from blood. The CDR3 DNA sequence: TGCGCCAGCAGCCAAGATTTAACAGGGGGAAGCTACGAGCAGTACTTC. Translating gives CASSQDLTGGSYEQYF.